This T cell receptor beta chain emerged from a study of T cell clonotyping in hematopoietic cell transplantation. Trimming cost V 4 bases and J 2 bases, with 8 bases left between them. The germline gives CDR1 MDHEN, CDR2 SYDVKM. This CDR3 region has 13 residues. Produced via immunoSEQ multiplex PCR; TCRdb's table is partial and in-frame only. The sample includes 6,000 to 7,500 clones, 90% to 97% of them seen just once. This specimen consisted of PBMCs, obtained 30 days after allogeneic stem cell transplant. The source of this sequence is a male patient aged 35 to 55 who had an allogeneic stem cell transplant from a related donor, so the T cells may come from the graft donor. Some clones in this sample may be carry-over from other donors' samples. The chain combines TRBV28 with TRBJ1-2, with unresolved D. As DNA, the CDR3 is TGTGCCAGCAGTTCGCCGTTCAACTATGGCTACACCTTC. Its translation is CASSSPFNYGYTF.